This T cell receptor (beta chain) was captured by sequencing in a study of blood T cell repertoires in COVID-19 (dated by TCRdb to 2018 to 2021). Broadly, across the study: Samples from collaborators originated in the United States, Italy and Spain and spanned both the acute and convalescent phases of COVID-19. The material from the prospective study consisted of cDNA or gDNA derived from T cells, B-cell-depleted T cells, or PBMCs. The dataset comprised deeply sampled blood TCRbeta repertoires from subjects exposed to, actively infected with, or recovered from COVID-19. The repertoires were released in a freely available public database intended as a resource for research on the immune response to SARS-CoV-2. The samples were drawn from two sources: the first 160 participants of the ongoing ImmuneRACE study, and 1,254 subjects contributed by 6 global collaborators. Nearly every sample came with metadata listing a de-identified subject ID, COVID-19 status, age in years and sex. HLA class I and class II types, where available, came from metadata supplied by the sample provider rather than from assay-based typing. The paper as a whole reports these results and caveats: The amount of clinical and demographic metadata varied by source and participant and was provided uncurated.

Whole blood was collected in K2EDTA tubes by collaborating institutions according to the institutions' own protocols. For TCRbeta analysis, collaborator samples were shipped as frozen whole blood, as isolated PBMCs, or as DNA extracted from either sample type. TCRbeta CDR3 regions were amplified from genomic DNA using the immunoSEQ Assay, a bias-controlled multiplex PCR. The authors' analysis ran thus. Nucleated cell counts per sample were estimated from amplification of reference gene primers within the assay. Sequence reads were collapsed and filtered to measure the absolute abundance of every unique TCRbeta CDR3 rearrangement. For each sample, productive Simpson clonality was calculated by taking the square root of Simpson's diversity index across productive rearrangements. TCRdb took over this immuneACCESS table, retaining in-frame rearrangements with V and J assigned. Such tables are incomplete; in checked studies, under half of the missing clones stem from an unresolved V gene, and the remainder is unexplained. The DNA was the basis for D and trimming; V, J and clone size are from that table. The sample has about 310,000 clones on record, around 87% of them singletons. The ten largest clones add up to 1% of the sample.

The germline V gene yields SGHRS for CDR1 and YFSETQ for CDR2. Germline trimming: 3 bases from V, 0 bases from J; junction bases outside gene matches: 3. The CDR3 sequence holds 14 residues, the cysteine and phenylalanine included. Only the CDR3 DNA stays, 42 bases, in frame from base 1. With respect to this clone: This receptor's antigen is unknown. The input lacks base qualities; no much larger clone sits a single base away.

This receptor chain uses TRBV5-1 and TRBJ2-7, and 7 bases in between align with TRBD1. This clonotype was sampled from a man aged 50 to 59 with active or convalescent COVID-19. Sequencing input: peripheral blood. The nucleotide sequence is given as TGCGCCAGCAGCTCCCAGGGGGACTCCTACGAGCAGTACTTC. Translation gives CASSSQGDSYEQYF.